The source of this T cell receptor beta chain is a study of blood T cells in healthy people across ages. Points from the study as a whole: Long-lived donors carried more naive CD4+ cells and greater diversity than aged donors. Estimates drawn from one million T cells were deemed to understate diversity.

As concerns this clonotype: What it recognizes is unknown.

It was with a sample-barcoded 5' primer and a J-beta primer mix that a second PCR of roughly 7 to 11 cycles was run. MiXCR was run by TCRdb on the 5' RACE reads, yielding one entry per CDR3 protein. The sample shows about 780,000 distinct CDR3 sequences, 25% to 30% of them seen only once. This same sample was also part of a study on T cells of mothers and their children. From that paper: Thymic selection molds TCR recombination output in much the same way for related pairs as for unrelated pairs. Mother-child pairs who were related displayed a slightly higher overlap than unrelated pairs, a difference that was non-significant.

Material for sequencing was blood. The sequence came from a boy aged 5-17 years in good health.

Written as DNA, the CDR3 is TGTGCCAGTAGTGGACTCCGGGACACTCTTTCCCCTCGCTCCTACGAGCAGTACTTC. Encoded protein: CASSGLRDTLSPRSYEQYF. V and J are TRBV6-2 or TRBV6-3 and TRBJ2-5; TRBD1 is a possible D gene (6 bases). Near its end, the DNA agrees better with TRBJ2-7, so the J call may be wrong. This CDR3 is 19 amino acids long. Germline V gene data show CDR1 as MNHEY and CDR2 as SVGEGT.